The 17 T cell receptor beta chains given below trace back to one sample, sequenced in a study of T-cell memory formation after mild COVID-19. Each CDR3 protein gets one entry after TCRdb re-called the 5' RACE reads with MiXCR. This table has some 100,000 distinct CDR3 sequences, more than 9.5% appearing once. Material for sequencing was PBMCs or a T cell subset sorted from them (not recorded which). The origin of the receptors is a man aged 18 to 30 who had mild COVID-19 (a few samples of this study predate the infection). Cell type and time point are not known.

The chain is built from TRBV28 and TRBJ2-1; TRBD2 agrees at 11 bases. Germline CDR1 and CDR2: MDHEN and SYDVKM. V shed 3 bases, J shed 7 bases, and the junction held 5 bases outside the gene matches. The CDR3 totals 15 residues. The CDR3 reads CASSFLAGGLNEQFF. CDR3 nucleotide sequence: TGTGCCAGCAGTTTCTTAGCGGGGGGGCTAAATGAGCAGTTCTTC.

This clonotype was seen repeatedly, ten times or more. The chain recombines TRBV6-5 with TRBJ2-1; 9 nucleotides line up with TRBD1. The J segment lost 4 bases and the V segment lost 6 bases, leaving 7 bases of the junction unmatched. CDR3 size: 15 residues. Germline loops: CDR1 MNHEY, CDR2 SVGAGI. The CDR3 loop is CASSPGTGPYNEQFF. The DNA for the CDR3 is TGTGCCAGCAGCCCCGGGACAGGGCCATACAATGAGCAGTTCTTC.

This clonotype showed up just a few times. V and J are TRBV6-5 and TRBJ1-2, with D possibly being TRBD1 (6 bases). Trimming stripped 2 bases from V and 5 bases from J, with 9 bases between. CDR1 and CDR2 from the germline V gene are MNHEY and SVGAGI. The CDR3 length is 13 residues. The CDR3 loop reads CASSYGGGYGYTF. The CDR3 bases are TGTGCCAGCAGTTACGGGGGCGGGTATGGCTACACCTTC.

The chain joins TRBV27 to TRBJ2-7; TRBD1 agrees at 9 bases. The trim removed 5 bases at V and 4 bases at J, leaving 6 bases unmatched. Germline V gene lookup returns CDR1 MNHEY and CDR2 SMNVEV (reference sequence). The CDR3 loop spans 14 amino acids. CDR3 sequence (DNA): TGTGCCAGCAGTCCGAGACAGGGGGGTTACGAGCAGTACTTC. Protein product: CASSPRQGGYEQYF.

This clonotype was detected a few times. The CDR3 is CASSVEDRVRETQYF. The CDR3 region has the DNA TGTGCCAGCAGCGTAGAGGACAGGGTGCGAGAGACCCAGTACTTC. The rearrangement joins TRBV9 to TRBJ2-5; 8 bases are a match to TRBD1. The CDR3 has 15 residues. Trimming at V came to 0 bases and at J to 4 bases, leaving 5 bases not matched to a gene. Germline CDR1 reads SGDLS; CDR2 reads YYNGEE.

In its sample, this clonotype was seen a few times. The chain carries TRBV4-1 and TRBJ2-5, with 9 nucleotides matching TRBD2. The V segment lost 0 bases and the J segment 4 bases; nucleotides outside the gene matches: 6. Germline V gives CDR1 MGHRA, CDR2 YSYEKL. The CDR3 has 16 amino acids. The CDR3 bases are TGCGCCAGCAGCCAAGATCTTCGCGGGGGGGTAGAGACCCAGTACTTC. This encodes CASSQDLRGGVETQYF.

This chain uses TRBV9 with TRBJ2-3; 8 bases are shared with TRBD2. Germline V gene sequence: CDR1 SGDLS, CDR2 YYNGEE. This CDR3 region has 15 residues. Germline trimming cut 6 bases from V and 4 bases from J; bases unmatched to any gene: 10. The CDR3 loop is CASNGFGGAADTQYF. The CDR3 bases are TGTGCCAGCAATGGCTTCGGGGGGGCGGCAGATACGCAGTATTTT.

The chain couples TRBV21-1 to TRBJ1-2; the table's D call, TRBD1, has no DNA check behind it. TRBV21-1 corresponds to a pseudogene. This CDR3 contains 16 residues. CDR3 sequence (DNA): TGTGCCAGCAGCAAAAACTGCCCCGGGACAGGGAGCGGCTACACCTTC. It encodes CASSKNCPGTGSGYTF.

The rearrangement links TRBV27 to TRBJ2-7; D is perhaps TRBD1 or TRBD2 (5 bases each). The ends were cut back, 5 bases at V and 2 bases at J, with 13 bases in the middle. CDR1 MNHEY and CDR2 SMNVEV come from the germline V gene (reference sequence). The CDR3 consists of 14 residues. In DNA form, the CDR3 reads TGTGCCAGCAGTCCCGGGACGGTAACCTACGAGCAGTACTTC. Translated, it gives CASSPGTVTYEQYF.

This clonotype was recorded a few times. The gene calls are TRBV6-2 or TRBV6-3 and TRBJ2-3; TRBD2 matches at 8 bases. Per germline, CDR1 MNHEY and CDR2 SVGEGT. The CDR3 spans 14 residues. J gave up 4 bases and V 8 bases, and 8 bases lay outside the gene matches. The CDR3 DNA is TGTGCCAGCTTGAACGGGGGGGAGGCAGATACGCAGTATTTT. Translating it yields CASLNGGEADTQYF.

The chain uses TRBV7-9 and TRBJ2-7, with TRBD2 identical over 11 bases. There are 15 residues in the CDR3. Germline CDR1 and CDR2: SEHNR and FQNEAQ (reference sequence). Trimming at V came to 4 bases and at J to 4 bases, leaving 6 bases not matched to a gene. The CDR3 bases are TGTGCCAGCAGCTCTCCTTCTAGCGGGGGGTACGAGCAGTACGTC. It encodes CASSSPSSGGYEQYV.

This clonotype has only a few counts. The V call is TRBV4-3, the J call TRBJ2-3, with D possibly TRBD2 on 6 matching bases. Trimming shortened V by 8 bases and J by 4 bases, and 13 bases separated the two germline ends. The CDR3 runs 13 residues. Germline V gene sequence: CDR1 LGHNA, CDR2 YSLEER. Here the CDR3 DNA reads TGCGCCAGCTCGGGACGGGAGCCAGATACGCAGTATTTT. The encoded protein is CASSGREPDTQYF.

The chain joins TRBV5-1 to TRBJ1-1; maybe TRBD1 (5 bases). CDR3 length: 15 residues. Germline assignment: CDR1 SGHRS and CDR2 YFSETQ. The V end was cut by 2 bases, the J end by 3 bases, with 14 bases between. The CDR3 loop reads CASSFASQGHTEAFF. The CDR3 coding sequence is TGCGCCAGCAGCTTTGCCTCCCAGGGTCACACTGAAGCTTTCTTT.

This clonotype appeared a few times. This chain connects TRBV23-1 to TRBJ2-2; the D gene is possibly TRBD1 (5 bases). TRBV23-1 is filed as an ORF, its function uncertain. CDR3 length: 15 residues. V was cut by 0 bases and J by 7 bases, with 12 bases left in between. The CDR3 DNA is TGCGCCAGCAGTCAATCAGAGACAGACGGCGGGGAGCTGTTTTTT. This gives the protein CASSQSETDGGELFF.

This clonotype turned up a few times. The chain has TRBV27 and TRBJ2-2; weak D call: TRBD1 (6 bases). CDR1 is MNHEY and CDR2 is SMNVEV in the germline V gene (reference sequence). The CDR3 covers 14 residues. The V gene lost 5 bases and the J gene lost 7 bases, with 14 bases spanning the gap. Here the CDR3 reads CASSIRQADGELFF. CDR3 bases: TGTGCCAGCAGTATCCGACAGGCGGACGGGGAGCTGTTTTTT.

The sample holds a few counts of this clonotype. The chain combines TRBV15 with TRBJ2-7; D unresolved. The CDR3 is 14 residues long. V was shortened by 0 bases and J by 1 base, with 7 bases between the two germline ends. CDR1 is LNHNV and CDR2 is YYDKDF in the germline V gene (reference sequence). CDR3 bases: TGTGCCACCAGCAGAGATAGGAAGTCCTACGAGCAGTACGTC. Residues: CATSRDRKSYEQYV.

This clonotype has a handful of counts. The CDR3 nucleotides are TGTGCCACCAGTGATCCCCACAGGGAGGAGAGAGAGACCCAGTACTTC. It encodes CATSDPHREERETQYF. The chain carries TRBV24-1 and TRBJ2-5; D is perhaps TRBD1 or TRBD2 (6 bases each). V shed 3 bases and J shed 4 bases, with 17 bases lying between them. Germline assignment: CDR1 KGHDR and CDR2 SFDVKD. The CDR3 length is 16 residues.